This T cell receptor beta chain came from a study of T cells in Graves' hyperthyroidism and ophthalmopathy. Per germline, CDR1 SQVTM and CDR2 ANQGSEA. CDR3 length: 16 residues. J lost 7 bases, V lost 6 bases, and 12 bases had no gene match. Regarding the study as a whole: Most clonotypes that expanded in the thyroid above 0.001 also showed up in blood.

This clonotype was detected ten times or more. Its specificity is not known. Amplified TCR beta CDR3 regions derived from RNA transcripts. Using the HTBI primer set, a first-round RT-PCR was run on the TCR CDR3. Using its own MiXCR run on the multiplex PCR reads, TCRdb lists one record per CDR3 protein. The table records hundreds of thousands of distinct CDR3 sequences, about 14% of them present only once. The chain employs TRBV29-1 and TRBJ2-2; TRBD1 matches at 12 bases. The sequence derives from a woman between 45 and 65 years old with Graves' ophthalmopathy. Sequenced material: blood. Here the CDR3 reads CSVGTGTGGASGELFF. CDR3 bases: TGCAGCGTCGGGACCGGGACAGGGGGCGCAAGCGGGGAGCTGTTTTTT.